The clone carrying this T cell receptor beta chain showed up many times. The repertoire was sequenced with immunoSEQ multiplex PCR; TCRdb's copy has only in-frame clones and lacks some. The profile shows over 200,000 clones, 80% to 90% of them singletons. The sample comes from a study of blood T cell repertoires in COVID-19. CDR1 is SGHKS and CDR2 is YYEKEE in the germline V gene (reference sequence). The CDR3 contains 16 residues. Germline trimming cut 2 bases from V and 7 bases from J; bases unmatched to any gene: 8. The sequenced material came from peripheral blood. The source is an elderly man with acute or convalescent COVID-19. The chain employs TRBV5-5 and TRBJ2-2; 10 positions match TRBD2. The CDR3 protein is CASSFIAGGPGGELFF. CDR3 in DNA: TGTGCCAGCAGCTTCATAGCGGGAGGACCAGGCGGGGAGCTGTTTTTT.